The present entry profiles one T cell receptor (beta chain) with its context. The treatment: oral pan-JAK inhibitor, 5-10 mg twice daily. These data come from a study of CD8+ T cells in alopecia areata. The CDR3 spans 12 residues. Germline values: CDR1 SQVTM, CDR2 ANQGSEA. Sequencing used cDNA as its template, made by extracting RNA and reverse transcribing it. This table comes from immunoSEQ multiplex PCR, and its TCRdb copy is limited to in-frame clones, with some not included. The table shows 35,000 to 45,000 clones, with 80% to 95% occurring only once. The sequencing here drew on CD8+ T cells sorted from blood, taken at week 24, from a patient treated with tofacitinib. The chain is built from TRBV29-1 and TRBJ2-3, with no clear D. The receptor comes from a human donor with alopecia areata. The CDR3 DNA reads TGCAGTGCTCTCCCCAGCACAGATACGCAGTATTTT. Translation gives CSALPSTDTQYF.